This T cell receptor beta chain was profiled in a study of T cell repertoires in cytomegalovirus infection (dated by TCRdb to between 2018 and 2021). A note on the overall study: Recently identified HLA-C-restricted CMV epitopes, whose presentation resists viral immunomodulation, were targeted by peptide stimulations together with well-studied HLA-B-restricted epitopes. The HLA type of each donor mattered for the analysis, because public TCR beta signatures pointed to carriage of CMV infection along with the matching HLA type. The full study reports these points: In both this cohort and an independent cohort of 300 to 450 donors, the cumulative frequency of public TCR beta family members distinguished carriers of CMV infection plus the relevant HLA type. The ex vivo response was dominated by HLA-C-restricted CMV-specific TCR beta clonotypes, which also provided the single most frequent clonotype in two of eight donors.

Sequencing was performed on an Illumina HiSeq 1500. The raw public data were reprocessed by TCRdb itself: fastp quality trimming at Q25, MiXCR clonotype calling, in-frame beta chains only. Each entry merges the rows of one CDR3 protein and shows their most common DNA and genes. Present in this sample are around 140,000 distinct CDR3 sequences, about 31% of which were seen just once. Of the sample, 52% falls within the top ten clones. The treatment or condition tag for this specimen amounts to: in vitro stimulation with specific CMV peptide epitopes to enrich CMV-specific T cells. This clonotype was counted only a few times. Its specific antigen is unknown. No much larger clonotype is one base removed from it; base qualities were not supplied. CDR1 and CDR2, per the germline V gene (reference sequence), are MNHEY and SMNVEV. A distance of 20 bases separates the germline ends of V and J, which lose 10 bases and 4 bases respectively. The CDR3 has 14 amino acids, counting the end cysteine and phenylalanine. CDR3 DNA only is kept here, 42 bases in frame from base 1.

Specimen: CD8+ T cells from cultured PBMCs, collected from culture after CMV antigen stimulation. The chain couples TRBV27 to TRBJ2-7; the D element might be TRBD1 or TRBD2, as each aligns at 6 bases. The TCR was taken from a human donor in good health (CMV status not recorded). Some clones in this sample may be carry-over from other donors' samples. The CDR3: CATSKRGDHYEQYF. The nucleotide sequence is TGTGCCACTTCCAAAAGGGGGGACCATTACGAGCAGTACTTC.